These 14 T cell receptor beta chains came from one sample sequenced in a study of T cells in Graves' hyperthyroidism and ophthalmopathy. Template material for amplifying TCR beta CDR3 regions consisted of RNA transcripts. First-round RT-PCR with HTBI primers amplified the TCR CDR3 region. Using its own MiXCR run on the multiplex PCR reads, TCRdb lists one record per CDR3 protein. The sample lists approximately 630,000 distinct CDR3 sequences; roughly 17% were seen once. The sequencing input was blood. These receptors originate from a woman aged 25 to 39 with Graves' hyperthyroidism.

Ten or more counts support this clonotype. The V and J genes are TRBV5-6 and TRBJ1-4, with D possibly matching TRBD1 (5 bases). The germline V and J ends were trimmed by 5 bases and 5 bases, with 7 bases remaining between them. Germline values: CDR1 SGHDT, CDR2 YYEEEE. This CDR3 region has 12 residues. The CDR3 spells CASSGHNEKLFF. The CDR3 nucleotides are TGTGCCAGCAGTGGACACAATGAAAAACTGTTTTTT.

Many counts were recorded for this clonotype. The CDR3 DNA reads TGTGCCAGCAGCTTACTAGCGGGACCCTACAATGAGCAGTTCTTC. Protein: CASSLLAGPYNEQFF. This chain uses TRBV7-3 with TRBJ2-1, with 9 nucleotides matching TRBD2. The CDR3 has 15 amino acids. The V and J ends lost 2 bases and 2 bases, in that order; junction bases with no gene match: 1. Germline V gene sequence: CDR1 SGHTA, CDR2 FQGTGA.

This chain joins TRBV12-5 and TRBJ2-7, with 8 nucleotides matching TRBD1. This CDR3 has 21 residues. In germline, CDR1 is LGHNT, CDR2 FRNRAP. V trimming: 0 bases; J trimming: 0 bases; junction bases outside the gene matches: 19. The CDR3 protein is CASGLVGTGGGITPDSYEQYF. As DNA, the CDR3 is TGTGCTAGTGGTTTGGTCGGGACAGGTGGGGGAATCACCCCGGACTCCTACGAGCAGTACTTC.

The genes are TRBV3-1 and TRBJ2-5; D perhaps matches TRBD2 (6 bases). The V gene lost 1 base and the J gene lost 6 bases, with 15 bases spanning the gap. Per the germline V gene, CDR1 is LGHDT and CDR2 is YNNKEL (reference sequence). The CDR3 is 15 amino acids. This CDR3 reads CASSQVTGVAKTQYF. The CDR3 region has the DNA TGTGCCAGCAGCCAAGTAACGGGAGTTGCGAAGACCCAGTACTTC.

This clonotype was observed many times. The V and J genes are TRBV11-2 and TRBJ2-1; weak D call: TRBD2 (6 bases). Deletions cut 3 bases from V and 0 bases from J, with 12 bases between. This CDR3 comprises 16 residues. Germline CDR1 reads SGHAT; CDR2 reads FQNNGV. The CDR3 DNA follows: TGTGCCAGCAGCTTTAAGGGACTTACCTCCTACAATGAGCAGTTCTTC. It is translated as CASSFKGLTSYNEQFF.

This clonotype showed up just a few times. The CDR3 DNA reads as TGTGCCAGCAGTGTGGGGACAGGGAAGGCTGAAGCTTTCTTT. Translated, it gives CASSVGTGKAEAFF. The rearrangement joins TRBV5-4 to TRBJ1-1, with 9 nucleotides matching TRBD1. V dropped 5 bases and J dropped 6; count of bases not matched to a gene: 8. In germline, CDR1 is SGHNT, CDR2 YYREEE (reference sequence). The CDR3 is made up of 14 amino acids.

This clonotype came up many times. This chain joins TRBV18 and TRBJ2-7; D is possibly TRBD2 (5 bases). Germline V gene data show CDR1 as KGHSH and CDR2 as LQKENI. CDR3 size: 16 residues. Trimming took 0 bases from V and 4 from J, leaving 16 bases between them. Written as DNA, the CDR3 is TGTGCCAGCTCACCACCGCCGAGGACCGGGAATTACGAGCAGTACTTC. This translates into CASSPPPRTGNYEQYF. Full variable domain (outside the CDR3, taken from reference TRBV18 and TRBJ2-7): NAGVMQNPRHLVRRRGQEARLRCSPMKGHSHVYWYRQLPEEGLKFMVYLQKENIIDESGMPKERFSAEFPKEGPSILRIQQVVRGDSAAYFCASSPPPRTGNYEQYFGPGTRLTVT.

As for this clonotype: A much larger clone differs by one base, so this may be a read error. J is TRBJ2-7 and V is TRBV20-1; TRBD1 matches 8 bases. CDR1 is DFQATT, CDR2 SNEGSKA, per germline (reference sequence). The CDR3 spans 13 residues. The CDR3, as DNA: TGCATTGTTCGCAGGGGGCGCGACTACGAGCAGTACTTC. Protein product: CIVRRGRDYEQYF.

This clonotype was recorded at least ten times. The CDR3 sequence is CASSFSTYEQYF. The CDR3 region has the DNA TGTGCCAGCAGTTTCTCGACCTACGAGCAGTACTTC. The chain couples TRBV28 to TRBJ2-7; D ambiguous. Trimming took 3 bases from V and 2 from J, leaving 5 bases between them. Per the germline V gene, CDR1 is MDHEN and CDR2 is SYDVKM. The CDR3 is made up of 12 amino acids.

Comment on this clonotype: A much larger clone differs by one base, so this may be a read error. This rearrangement joins TRBV6-6 to TRBJ2-7; D is perhaps TRBD1 (6 bases). With 0 bases removed from V and 5 bases from J, the gap between germline ends came to 17 bases. The CDR3 spans 16 residues. Germline CDR1 is MNHNY and CDR2 is SVGAGI (reference sequence). The CDR3 nucleotides are TGTGCCAGCAGTTACTCACACCTCAGGGGCCATCACGAGCAGTACTTC. Its translation is CASSYSHLRGHHEQYF.

This clonotype came up a few times. The chain has TRBV3-1 and TRBJ1-5; 9 bases fit TRBD1. Germline-derived CDR1 and CDR2 are LGHDT and YNNKEL (reference sequence). The V gene end was trimmed by 3 bases and the J gene end by 1 base; junction bases not matched to a gene: 4. The CDR3 length is 16 residues. The CDR3 loop is CASSQAGTGSNQPQHF. CDR3 in DNA: TGTGCCAGCAGCCAGGCCGGGACAGGGAGCAATCAGCCCCAGCATTTT. The entire variable domain, with the rest obtained from reference TRBV3-1 and TRBJ1-5, is as follows: DTAVSQTPKYLVTQMGNDKSIKCEQNLGHDTMYWYKQDSKKFLKIMFSYNNKELIINETVPNRFSPKSPDKAHLNLHINSLELGDSAVYFCASSQAGTGSNQPQHFGDGTRLSIL.

In this sample, this clonotype turned up many times. The chain joins TRBV25-1 to TRBJ2-1, with no clear D. The CDR3 extends over 16 amino acids. Germline CDR1 is MGHDK and CDR2 is SYGVNS. Deletions cut 5 bases from V and 3 bases from J, with 17 bases between. CDR3: CASSRTGQTLYNEQFF. Here the CDR3 DNA reads TGTGCCAGCAGTCGTACCGGGCAGACTCTCTACAATGAGCAGTTCTTC.

This clonotype came up a few times. The chain employs TRBV12-3 or TRBV12-4 and TRBJ2-2; TRBD2 might be the D (6 bases). The CDR3 runs to 16 residues. V lost 1 base, J lost 6 bases, and 15 bases lay in between. CDR3 sequence: CASSLGRAGWAGELFF. CDR3 DNA: TGTGCCAGCAGTTTAGGCAGGGCGGGGTGGGCCGGGGAGCTGTTTTTT.

This clonotype was picked up many times. The chain combines TRBV12-3 or TRBV12-4 with TRBJ2-5; D might be TRBD2 (6 bases). V was shortened by 3 bases and J by 2 bases, with 13 bases between the two germline ends. This CDR3 has 15 residues. In DNA form, the CDR3 reads TGTGCCAGCAGTTTGGGTCGCGGGGTTCAAGAGACCCAGTACTTC. Encoded protein: CASSLGRGVQETQYF.